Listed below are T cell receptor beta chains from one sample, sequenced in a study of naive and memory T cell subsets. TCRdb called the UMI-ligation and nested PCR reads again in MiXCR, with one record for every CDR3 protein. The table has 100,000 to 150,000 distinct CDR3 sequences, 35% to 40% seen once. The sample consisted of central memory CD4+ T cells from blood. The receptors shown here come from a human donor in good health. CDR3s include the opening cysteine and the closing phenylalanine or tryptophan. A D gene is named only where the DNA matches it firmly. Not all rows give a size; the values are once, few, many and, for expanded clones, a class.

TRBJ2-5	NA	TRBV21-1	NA	TGTGCCAGCAGCAATGGACAGGGAGAGACCCAGTACTTC	CASSNGQGETQYF
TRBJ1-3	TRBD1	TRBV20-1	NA	TGCAGTGCAATTCGACAGGGCTCTGGAAACACCATATATTTT	CSAIRQGSGNTIYF
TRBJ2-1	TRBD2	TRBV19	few	TGTGCCAGTAGTATACGGACTAGCGGGAGTTTAGGGCAGTTCTTC	CASSIRTSGSLGQFF
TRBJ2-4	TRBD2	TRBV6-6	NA	TGTGCCAGTGGGGGGGGCAAAAACATTCAGTACTTC	CASGGGKNIQYF
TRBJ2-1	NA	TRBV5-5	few	TGTGCCAGCAGCCCCCTATTTCGGGAGCAGTTCTTC	CASSPLFREQFF
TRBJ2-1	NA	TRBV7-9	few	TGTGCCAGCATACATAGTGTGGGACAATCGCAGTTCTTC	CASIHSVGQSQFF
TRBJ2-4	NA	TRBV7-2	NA	TGTGCCAGCACCCCCGGAGGTGAGAGAAACATTCAGTACTTC	CASTPGGERNIQYF
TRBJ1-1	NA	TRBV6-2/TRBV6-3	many	TGTGCCAGCAGAATCCCCGCGGGAAGCGAGGCTTTCTTT	CASRIPAGSEAFF
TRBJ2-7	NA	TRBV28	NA	TGTGCCAGCAGTTTCCGAACAGGCACCTTGAAGTACGAGCAGTACTTC	CASSFRTGTLKYEQYF
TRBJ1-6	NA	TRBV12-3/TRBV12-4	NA	TGTGCCAGCAGCCTCCGAGGGGGGTTGAACTCACCCCTCCACTTT	CASSLRGGLNSPLHF
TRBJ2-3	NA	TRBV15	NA	TGTGCCACCAGCAGAGATCTAAGGTTCGGACGAATAAACACAGATACGCAGTATTTT	CATSRDLRFGRINTDTQYF
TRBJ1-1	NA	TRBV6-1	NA	TGTGCCAGCAGTTGGGGCGGATCACTTCAGAACACTGAAGCTTTCTTT	CASSWGGSLQNTEAFF
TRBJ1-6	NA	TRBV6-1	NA	TGTGCCAGCAGTGGAGTGGTCGGAGGCTCCTATAATTCACCCCTCCACTTT	CASSGVVGGSYNSPLHF
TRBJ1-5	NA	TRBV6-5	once	TGTGCCAGCAGGATACGCGAGTATAGCAATCAGCCCCAGCATTTT	CASRIREYSNQPQHF
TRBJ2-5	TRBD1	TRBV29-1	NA	TGCAGCGTTAAAGAAGGGACAGTTCAAGAGACCCAGTACTTC	CSVKEGTVQETQYF
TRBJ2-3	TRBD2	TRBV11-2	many	TGTGCCAGCAGCTTAGAGCTCCGGACTAGAGCTACAGATACGCAGTATTTT	CASSLELRTRATDTQYF
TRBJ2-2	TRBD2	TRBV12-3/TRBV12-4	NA	TGTGCCAGCAGGAGACTAGCGGGAGGGTTGACGGCCGGGGAGCTGTTTTTT	CASRRLAGGLTAGELFF
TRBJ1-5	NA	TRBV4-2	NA	TGTGCCAGCAGCCAAGAGGATGGAGGCCCCCAGCATTTT	CASSQEDGGPQHF
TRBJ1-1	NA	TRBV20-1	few	TGCAGTGCTAGTGGGTTCGCTGAAGCTTTCTTT	CSASGFAEAFF
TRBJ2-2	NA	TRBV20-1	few	TGCAGTGCGTCAACAGGGCGGAACACCGGGGAGCTGTTTTTT	CSASTGRNTGELFF
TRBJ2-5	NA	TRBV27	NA	TGTGCCAGCAAATTATCGTCGAGGGCGTACCAAGAGACCCAGTACTTC	CASKLSSRAYQETQYF
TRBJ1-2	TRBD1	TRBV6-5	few	TGTGCCAGCAGCTCCGGGCAGGGGGGCTATGGCTACACCTTC	CASSSGQGGYGYTF